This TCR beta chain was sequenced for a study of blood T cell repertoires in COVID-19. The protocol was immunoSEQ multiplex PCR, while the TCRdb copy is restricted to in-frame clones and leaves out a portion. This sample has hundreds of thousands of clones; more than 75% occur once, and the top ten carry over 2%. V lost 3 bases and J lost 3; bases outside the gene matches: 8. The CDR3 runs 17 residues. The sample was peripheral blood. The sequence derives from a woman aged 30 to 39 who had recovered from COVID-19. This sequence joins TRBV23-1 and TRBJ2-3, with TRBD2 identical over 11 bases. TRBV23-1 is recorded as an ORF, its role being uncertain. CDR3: CASSHCSGGAVTDTQYF. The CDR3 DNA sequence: TGCGCCAGCAGTCACTGTAGCGGGGGGGCAGTGACAGATACGCAGTATTTT.